The clone carrying this TCR beta chain has at least ten counts. Its target is not known. Germline V gene lookup returns CDR1 SGHDT and CDR2 YYEEEE. Trimming took off 4 bases at V and 5 bases at J, with 13 bases between the two ends. The CDR3 has 13 residues. The record originates from a study of Graves' ophthalmopathy and Graves' hyperthyroidism. Background on the study: Peripheral blood collection took place at initial diagnosis, before any treatment. Findings and limits, study-wide: Ophthalmopathy progression cases were predicted by the model with approximately 70% sensitivity and roughly 72% specificity. Most clonotypes expanded in thyroid above 0.001 frequency were present in blood too.

Clinicians diagnosed using symptoms, serum thyroxine, TRAb, thyroid ultrasound and orbital computed tomography. TCR beta CDR3 regions were amplified from RNA transcripts. HTBI primers were employed in first-round RT-PCR, then a second-round multiplex PCR followed. MiXCR, run by TCRdb on the multiplex PCR reads, gives a single entry per CDR3 protein. The sample has hundreds of thousands of distinct CDR3 sequences; 22% are singletons. The source material was peripheral blood. The TCR sequence derives from a woman aged 18-29 years with stable Graves' hyperthyroidism. Some clones in this sample may be carry-over from other donors' samples. V gene TRBV5-6 combines with J gene TRBJ2-7; D unclear. The CDR3 is CASSVNRVHEQYF. The CDR3 DNA reads TGTGCCAGCAGCGTAAATAGGGTCCACGAGCAGTACTTC.